Below, 9 T cell receptor beta chains from the same sample are listed, as sequenced in a study of tumor-infiltrating lymphocytes in primary liver carcinoma. The authors made TCR beta cDNA from around 500 ng total RNA with a constant-region primer. Investigators got TCR beta libraries out of three nested multiplex PCR rounds, done with slightly modified ARM-PCR. The two initial PCR rounds, approximately 10 cycles each, used TRBV1-TRBV30 forward and C-beta reverse primers. TCRdb itself ran the multiplex PCR reads through MiXCR, one entry per CDR3 protein. The sample has 90,000 to 150,000 distinct CDR3 sequences, about 68% seen once. Co-extraction of both nucleic acids (RNA and DNA) used about 19-33 mg of unsorted bulk tissue. Sequenced input: liver tumor tissue from sampling region 1. Documented subset: tumor region T1, superior pole. These receptors all stem from a woman aged 55-70 years with primary liver carcinoma and hepatitis B virus infection.

Concerning this clonotype itself: This could be a read error, since a much larger clone is one nucleotide away. The chain has TRBV10-1 and TRBJ2-7; D is uncertain. There are 16 residues in the CDR3. The V and J ends lost 0 bases and 2 bases respectively, with 14 bases between them. From germline, CDR1 is WNHNN and CDR2 SYGVQD (reference sequence). The DNA of the CDR3 is TGCGCCAGCAGTGAGTCTGGTGAACCGTTCGCCTACGAGCAGTACTTC. It translates to CASSESGEPFAYEQYF.

This clonotype was observed many times. The rearrangement links TRBV29-1 to TRBJ2-5; D gene uncertain. Germline CDR1 and CDR2: SQVTM and ANQGSEA. This CDR3 comprises 12 residues. V lost 3 bases and J lost 5, with 10 bases in between. CDR3 loop: CSVDQSRETQYF. For the CDR3, the DNA is TGCAGCGTTGACCAAAGTAGGGAGACCCAGTACTTC.

Note on this clonotype: Compared with germline, one end of the junction differs, possibly owing to a read error. The rearrangement uses TRBV4-2 and TRBJ1-2; TRBD1 might be the D (6 bases). Per germline, CDR1 LGHNA and CDR2 YNFKEQ. This CDR3 has 14 residues. CDR3 nucleotides: TGTACCAGCAACCAAACCGGGGGCGAGTATGGCTACACCTTC. Its translation is CTSNQTGGEYGYTF.

Comments on this clonotype: This could be a read error, since a much larger clone is one nucleotide away. This chain connects TRBV6-2 or TRBV6-3 to TRBJ1-1; D gene ambiguous. This CDR3 contains 13 residues. Per the germline V gene, CDR1 is MNHEY and CDR2 is SVGEGT. CDR3: CASSYRENTEVFF. The DNA for the CDR3 is TGTGCCAGCAGTTACCGGGAGAACACTGAAGTTTTCTTT.

The chain is built from TRBV10-3 and TRBJ1-1, with unresolved D. The V end was cut by 9 bases, the J end by 4 bases, with 12 bases between. Germline CDR1 ENHRY, CDR2 SYGVKD. This CDR3 region has 12 residues. The CDR3 is CAIRGPGTEAFF. As DNA, the CDR3 is TGTGCCATTAGAGGGCCGGGCACTGAAGCTTTCTTT.

This chain connects TRBV28 to TRBJ1-4, with a tentative D call TRBD1 (5 bases). Trimming removed 4 bases at V and 11 bases at J, with 20 bases between. Germline V gene lookup returns CDR1 MDHEN and CDR2 SYDVKM. The CDR3 is 15 residues long. This CDR3 reads CASSSIGPGRAKLFF. CDR3 DNA sequence: TGTGCCAGCAGTTCTATTGGGCCGGGCAGGGCTAAACTGTTTTTT.

This clonotype came up once. A much larger clone lies a single base off, so this may be a read error. V and J are TRBV10-3 and TRBJ2-3; tentatively, D is TRBD1 (5 bases). Germline CDR1 and CDR2: ENHRY and SYGVKD. The CDR3 consists of 14 residues. V lost 10 bases and J lost 0, with 14 bases in between. The DNA for the CDR3 is TGTGCCACCAGGGCCTACGGCAGCACAGATACGCAGTATTTT. It is translated as CATRAYGSTDTQYF.

This clonotype was detected once. A read error may be the cause here, since a much bigger clone is one base away. This chain links TRBV10-1 with TRBJ2-2, with a possible D match to TRBD2 (5 bases). The germline CDR1 and CDR2 sequences are WNHNN and SYGVQD (reference sequence). The CDR3 is 12 residues long. V lost 7 bases, J lost 6 bases, and 9 bases lay in between. CDR3 residues: CASNDSAGELFF. The CDR3 nucleotides are TGCGCCAGCAACGATAGCGCCGGGGAGCTGTTTTTT.

This clonotype was detected ten times or more. The rearrangement joins TRBV5-6 to TRBJ1-5; the D is unclear. Germline V lookup: CDR1 SGHDT, CDR2 YYEEEE. V was shortened by 2 bases and J by 4 bases, with 4 bases between the two germline ends. The CDR3 sequence is 12 residues long. The CDR3 spells CASSFRNQPQHF. The CDR3 nucleotides read TGTGCCAGCAGCTTTAGAAATCAGCCCCAGCATTTT.